This T cell receptor beta chain emerged from a study of PD-L1 blockade in urothelial cancer. TCRdb's copy holds only in-frame clones and misses some; the assay was immunoSEQ multiplex PCR. The table includes tens of thousands of clones, around 87% detected once. This TCR was recovered from a woman in her 70s with urothelial cancer. This material consisted of PBMCs, taken around atezolizumab (anti-PD-L1) treatment.

CDR3 in DNA: TGTGCCAGCAGTTTACTATCCGGGACTAATCAGCCCCAGCATTTT. It yields the protein CASSLLSGTNQPQHF. The chain links TRBV27 to TRBJ1-5; D perhaps matches TRBD1 (5 bases). Germline V gene sequence: CDR1 MNHEY, CDR2 SMNVEV (reference sequence). The CDR3 extends over 15 amino acids. V was clipped by 2 bases and J by 4 bases, with 12 bases between them.